The TCR beta chain described here comes from a study of T cell responses to AZD1222 COVID-19 vaccine. TCRdb's copy holds only in-frame clones and misses some; the assay was immunoSEQ multiplex PCR. The sample shows about 140,000 clones, just over 85% of them seen only once. V lost 8 bases to trimming and J lost 9 bases, with 14 bases between them. This CDR3 is 12 amino acids long. Germline V lookup: CDR1 MGHDK, CDR2 SYGVNS. The chain combines TRBV25-1 with TRBJ2-4; a weak D match, TRBD2 (7 bases). The sample here was peripheral blood, taken on day 0 of AZD1222 vaccination. The clonotype originates from an adult in good health. Here the CDR3 reads CASSGGGGIQYF. CDR3 in DNA: TGTGCCAGCTCGGGCGGGGGCGGCATTCAGTACTTC. Full variable domain (remainder filled in from reference TRBV25-1 and TRBJ2-4): EADIYQTPRYLVIGTGKKITLECSQTMGHDKMYWYQQDPGMELHLIHYSYGVNSTEKGDLSSESTVSRIRTEHFPLTLESARPSHTSQYLCASSGGGGIQYFGAGTRLSVL.